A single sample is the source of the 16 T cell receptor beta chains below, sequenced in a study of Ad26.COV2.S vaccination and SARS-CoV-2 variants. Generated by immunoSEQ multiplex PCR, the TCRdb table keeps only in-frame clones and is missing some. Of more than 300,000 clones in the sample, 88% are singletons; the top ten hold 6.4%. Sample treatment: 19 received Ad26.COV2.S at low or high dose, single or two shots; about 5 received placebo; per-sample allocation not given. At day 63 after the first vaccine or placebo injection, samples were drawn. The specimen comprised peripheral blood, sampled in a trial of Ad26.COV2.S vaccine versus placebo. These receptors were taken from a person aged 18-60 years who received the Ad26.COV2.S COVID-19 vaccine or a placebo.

The CDR3 protein is CASSPQIRGNTEAFF. The CDR3 DNA reads as TGTGCCAGTAGTCCCCAAATCAGGGGGAACACTGAAGCTTTCTTT. The V gene is TRBV19, the J gene TRBJ1-1; a weak D match, TRBD1 (6 bases). CDR1 and CDR2 (germline): LNHDA, SQIVND (reference sequence). V was clipped by 5 bases and J by 1 base, with 14 bases between them. There are 15 residues in the CDR3.

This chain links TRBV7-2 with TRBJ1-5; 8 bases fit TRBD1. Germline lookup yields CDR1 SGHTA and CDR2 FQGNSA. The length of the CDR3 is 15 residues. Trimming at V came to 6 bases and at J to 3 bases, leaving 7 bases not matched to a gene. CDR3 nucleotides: TGTGCCAGCAGTTCCAGACAGGGGCACAATCAGCCCCAGCATTTT. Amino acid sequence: CASSSRQGHNQPQHF.

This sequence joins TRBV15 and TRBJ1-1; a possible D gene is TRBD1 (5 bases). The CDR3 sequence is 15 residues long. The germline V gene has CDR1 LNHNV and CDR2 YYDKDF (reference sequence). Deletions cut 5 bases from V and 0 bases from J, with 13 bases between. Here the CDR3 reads CATSPRTGMNTEAFF. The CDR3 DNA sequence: TGTGCCACCAGCCCCCGAACAGGTATGAACACTGAAGCTTTCTTT.

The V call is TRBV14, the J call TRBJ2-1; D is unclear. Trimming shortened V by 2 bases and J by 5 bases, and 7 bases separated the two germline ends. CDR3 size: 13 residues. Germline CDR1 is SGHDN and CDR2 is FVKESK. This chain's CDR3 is CASSQLINNEQFF. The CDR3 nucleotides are TGTGCCAGCAGCCAACTTATAAACAATGAGCAGTTCTTC.

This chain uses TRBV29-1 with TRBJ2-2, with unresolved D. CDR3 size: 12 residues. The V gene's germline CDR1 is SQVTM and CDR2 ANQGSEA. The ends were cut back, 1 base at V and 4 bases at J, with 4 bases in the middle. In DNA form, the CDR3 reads TGCAGCGTTGAAGGGGGCACCGGGGAGCTGTTTTTT. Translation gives CSVEGGTGELFF.

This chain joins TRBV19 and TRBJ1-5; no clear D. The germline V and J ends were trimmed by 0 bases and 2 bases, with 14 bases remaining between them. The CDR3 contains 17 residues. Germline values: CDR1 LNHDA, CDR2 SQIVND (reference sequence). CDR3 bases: TGTGCCAGTAGTATAGATCAGGATTTAGGCCGCAATCAGCCCCAGCATTTT. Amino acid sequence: CASSIDQDLGRNQPQHF.

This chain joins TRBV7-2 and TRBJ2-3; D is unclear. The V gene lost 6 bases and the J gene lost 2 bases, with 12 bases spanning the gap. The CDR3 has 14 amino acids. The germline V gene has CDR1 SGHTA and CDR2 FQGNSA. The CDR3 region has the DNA TGTGCCAGCAGTCGTGACAAGCCCACAGATACGCAGTATTTT. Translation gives CASSRDKPTDTQYF.

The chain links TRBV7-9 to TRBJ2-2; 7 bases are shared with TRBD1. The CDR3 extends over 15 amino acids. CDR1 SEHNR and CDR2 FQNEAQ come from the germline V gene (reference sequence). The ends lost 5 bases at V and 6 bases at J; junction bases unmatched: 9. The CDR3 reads CASSQPLTGAGELFF. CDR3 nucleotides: TGTGCCAGCAGCCAACCTTTAACAGGGGCCGGGGAGCTGTTTTTT.

CDR3 in DNA: TGTGCCAGCAGCCAAGGGTCGGCCGGGCCTCTACGGAATGAGCAGTTCTTC. Residues: CASSQGSAGPLRNEQFF. V usage is TRBV3-1 (or the pseudogene TRBV3-2) and J usage is TRBJ2-1; D is unclear. The CDR3 runs to 17 residues. Germline CDR1 reads LGHDT; CDR2 reads YNNKEL (reference sequence). Trimming took off 1 base at V and 7 bases at J, with 20 bases between the two ends.

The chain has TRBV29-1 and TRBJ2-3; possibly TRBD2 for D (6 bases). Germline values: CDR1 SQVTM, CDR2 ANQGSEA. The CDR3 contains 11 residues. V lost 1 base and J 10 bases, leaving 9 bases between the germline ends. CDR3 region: CSVEGDLAQYF. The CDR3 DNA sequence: TGCAGCGTTGAAGGGGACTTGGCGCAGTATTTT.

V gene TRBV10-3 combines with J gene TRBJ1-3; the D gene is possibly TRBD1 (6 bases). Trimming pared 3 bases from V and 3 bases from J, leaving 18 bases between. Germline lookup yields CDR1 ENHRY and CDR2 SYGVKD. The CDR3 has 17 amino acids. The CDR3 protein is CAISDGAGVGFGNTIYF. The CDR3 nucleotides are TGTGCCATCAGTGATGGGGCAGGGGTAGGTTTTGGAAACACCATATATTTT.

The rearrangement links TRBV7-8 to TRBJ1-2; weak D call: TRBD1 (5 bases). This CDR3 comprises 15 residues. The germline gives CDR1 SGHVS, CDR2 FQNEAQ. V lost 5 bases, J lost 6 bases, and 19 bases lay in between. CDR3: CASSTDGGDADGYTF. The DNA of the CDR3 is TGTGCCAGCAGCACAGACGGGGGAGATGCCGATGGCTACACCTTC.

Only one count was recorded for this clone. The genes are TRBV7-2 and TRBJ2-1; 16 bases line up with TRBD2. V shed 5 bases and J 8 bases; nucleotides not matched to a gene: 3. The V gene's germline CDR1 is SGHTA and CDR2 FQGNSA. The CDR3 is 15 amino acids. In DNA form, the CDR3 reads TGTGCCAGCAGCCCAGGGACTAGCGGGAGGGATGAGCAGTTCTTC. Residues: CASSPGTSGRDEQFF.

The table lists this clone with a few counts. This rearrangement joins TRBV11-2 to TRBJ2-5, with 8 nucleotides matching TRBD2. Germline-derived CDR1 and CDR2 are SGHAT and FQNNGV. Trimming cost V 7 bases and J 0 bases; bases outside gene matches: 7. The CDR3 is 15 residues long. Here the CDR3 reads CASTLFSGDQETQYF. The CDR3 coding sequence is TGTGCCAGCACCCTATTTAGCGGGGACCAAGAGACCCAGTACTTC.

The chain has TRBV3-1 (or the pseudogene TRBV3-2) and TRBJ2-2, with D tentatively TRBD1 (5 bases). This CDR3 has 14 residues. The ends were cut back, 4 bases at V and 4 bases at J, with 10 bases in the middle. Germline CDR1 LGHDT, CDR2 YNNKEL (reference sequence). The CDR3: CASSRMDITGELFF. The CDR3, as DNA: TGTGCCAGCAGCCGAATGGACATCACCGGGGAGCTGTTTTTT.

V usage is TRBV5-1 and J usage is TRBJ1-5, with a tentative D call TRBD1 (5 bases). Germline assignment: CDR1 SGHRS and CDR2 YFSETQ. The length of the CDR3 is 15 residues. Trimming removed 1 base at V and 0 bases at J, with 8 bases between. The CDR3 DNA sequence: TGCGCCAGCAGCTTGACAGGCAATAGCAATCAGCCCCAGCATTTT. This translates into CASSLTGNSNQPQHF.